This T cell receptor beta chain originates from a study of shared clonotypes between healthy human individuals. Remarks on this clone: Its antigen is currently unknown.

General study results and limits: The genetic and exposure-history diversity represented was limited by few donors.

CDR1 MNHNS and CDR2 SASEGT come from the germline V gene. The CDR3 runs 13 residues. With 7 bases removed from V and 7 bases from J, the gap between germline ends came to 13 bases. Profiled with immunoSEQ multiplex PCR; TCRdb holds only in-frame clones, not every one. The repertoire holds approximately 2.5 million clones, with around 94% as singletons. The sequenced sample consisted of naive CD4+ T cells sorted from blood. Stated subset: CD45RA+ positively selected. The V call is TRBV6-1, the J call TRBJ2-2, with D hard to call. The source of this sequence is a man aged 18 to 30 in good health. The CDR3 nucleotides are TGTGCCAGCACCGGGCTCGGTGTCGGGGAGCTGTTTTTT. It encodes CASTGLGVGELFF.